This T cell receptor beta chain originates from a study of T cell changes during pregnancy in multiple sclerosis (dated by TCRdb to about 2019). Regarding the study in general: Changes in the T cell repertoire over the course of pregnancy were examined in this study in women with multiple sclerosis.

Note on this clone: Its antigen is still unknown. Base qualities are not provided; no much larger clone lies one nucleotide away.

Library preparation employed the immunoSEQ multiplex PCR assay. TCRdb obtained this table from immuneACCESS and retained in-frame rearrangements with V and J assigned. These tables miss some clones; where compared with another copy, unresolved V genes account for less than half of the shortfall, and the remainder is unexplained. In all, the sample holds roughly 63,000 clones, and 93% of those were seen once. The top ten clonotypes cover under 5% of the sample. CDR1 is given as MGHRA and CDR2 as YSYEKL, both from the germline V gene. V is pared back by 1 base and J by 0 bases, with 7 bases lying between the germline termini. Counted from cysteine to phenylalanine, this CDR3 has 15 amino acids. Only the CDR3 DNA stays, 45 bases, in frame from base 1.

The sequence was collected from a female donor with multiple sclerosis, enrolled in a pregnancy study. The chain employs TRBV4-1 and TRBJ1-3, with a tentative D gene TRBD1 over 5 matching bases. The sequencing used CD8+ T cells from peripheral blood mononuclear cells, collected in the second trimester of pregnancy. The DNA sequence is as follows: TGCGCCAGCAGCCAAGGGGGCAGCTCTGGAAACACCATATATTTT. This codes for CASSQGGSSGNTIYF.